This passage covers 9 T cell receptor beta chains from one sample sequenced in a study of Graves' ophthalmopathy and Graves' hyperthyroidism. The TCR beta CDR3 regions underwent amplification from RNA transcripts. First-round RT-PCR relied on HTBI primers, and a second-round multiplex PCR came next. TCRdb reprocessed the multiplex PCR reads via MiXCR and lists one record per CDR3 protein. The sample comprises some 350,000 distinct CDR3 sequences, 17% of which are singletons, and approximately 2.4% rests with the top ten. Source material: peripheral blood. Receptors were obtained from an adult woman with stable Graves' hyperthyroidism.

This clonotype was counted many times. The CDR3 bases are TGTGCCAGCAGTCCCGGGACAGCTGCCAATCAGCCCCAGCATTTT. Encoded protein: CASSPGTAANQPQHF. The chain couples TRBV28 to TRBJ1-5; TRBD1 matches at 7 bases. The V segment lost 5 bases and the J segment 3 bases; nucleotides outside the gene matches: 7. Germline V gene data show CDR1 as MDHEN and CDR2 as SYDVKM. This CDR3 contains 15 residues.

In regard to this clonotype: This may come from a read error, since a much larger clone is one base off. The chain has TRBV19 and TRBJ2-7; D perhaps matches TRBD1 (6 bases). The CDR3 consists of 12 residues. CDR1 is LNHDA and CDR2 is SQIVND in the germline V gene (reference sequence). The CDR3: CASSPRGHERYF. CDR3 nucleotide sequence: TGTGCCAGTAGCCCCAGGGGCCACGAGCGGTACTTC.

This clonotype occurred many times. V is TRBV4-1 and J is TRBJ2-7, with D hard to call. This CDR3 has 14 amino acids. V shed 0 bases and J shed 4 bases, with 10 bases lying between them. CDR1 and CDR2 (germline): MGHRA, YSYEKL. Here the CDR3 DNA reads TGCGCCAGCAGCCAAGAACCGACCGGTTACGAGCAGTACTTC. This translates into CASSQEPTGYEQYF.

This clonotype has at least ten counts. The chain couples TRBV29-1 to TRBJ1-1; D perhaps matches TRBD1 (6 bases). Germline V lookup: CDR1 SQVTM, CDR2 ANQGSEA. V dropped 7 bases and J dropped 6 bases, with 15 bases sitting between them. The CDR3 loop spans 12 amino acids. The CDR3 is CSALTGGSEAFF. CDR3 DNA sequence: TGCAGCGCCTTAACGGGGGGCTCTGAAGCTTTCTTT.

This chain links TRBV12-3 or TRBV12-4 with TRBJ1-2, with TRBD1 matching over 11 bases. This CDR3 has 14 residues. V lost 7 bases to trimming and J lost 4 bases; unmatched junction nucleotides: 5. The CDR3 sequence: CASTPGTGGYGYTF. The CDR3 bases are TGTGCCAGCACTCCCGGGACAGGGGGCTATGGCTACACCTTC.

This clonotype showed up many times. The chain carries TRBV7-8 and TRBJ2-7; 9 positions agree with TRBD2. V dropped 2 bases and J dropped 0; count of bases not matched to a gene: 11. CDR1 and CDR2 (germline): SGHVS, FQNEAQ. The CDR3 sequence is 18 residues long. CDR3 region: CASSLPSKLAGLSYEQYF. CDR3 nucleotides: TGTGCCAGCAGCTTACCCTCAAAACTAGCGGGCCTCTCCTACGAGCAGTACTTC.

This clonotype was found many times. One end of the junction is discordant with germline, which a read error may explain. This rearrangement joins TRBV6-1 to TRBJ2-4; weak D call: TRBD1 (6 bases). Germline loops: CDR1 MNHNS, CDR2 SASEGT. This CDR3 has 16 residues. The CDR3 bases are TGTGCCAGCAGTGAAGCGCAGGCAGGGGCCAAAAACATTAAGTACTTC. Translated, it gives CASSEAQAGAKNIKYF.

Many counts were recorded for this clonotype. The CDR3 DNA follows: TGTGCCAGTAGTATTAGCCGGTATTCCTATGGCTACACCTTC. It yields the protein CASSISRYSYGYTF. The chain combines TRBV19 with TRBJ1-2, with D unresolved. The V gene's germline CDR1 is LNHDA and CDR2 SQIVND (reference sequence). The V end lost 3 bases, the J end lost 4 bases, and 12 bases lay between the germline ends. The CDR3 runs to 14 residues.

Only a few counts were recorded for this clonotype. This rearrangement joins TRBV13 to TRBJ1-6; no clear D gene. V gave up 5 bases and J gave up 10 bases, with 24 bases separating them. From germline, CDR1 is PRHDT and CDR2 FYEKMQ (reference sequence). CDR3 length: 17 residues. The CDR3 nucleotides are TGTGCCAGCAGCCAACGTCGGGGATATCGGACGGAGTCACCCCTCCACTTT. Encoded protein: CASSQRRGYRTESPLHF.